Presented here are 5 T cell receptor beta chains from one specimen sequenced in a study of shared clonotypes between healthy human individuals. CD45RO-negative cells were positively selected for CCR7, leaving out terminally differentiated effector memory CD45RA+ cells. This table comes from immunoSEQ multiplex PCR, and its TCRdb copy is limited to in-frame clones, with some not included. The sample contains about 680,000 clones, about 92% of which appear only once. The sample comprised naive CD8+ T cells sorted from blood. These receptors all stem from a man in his thirties or forties in good health.

For the CDR3, the DNA is TGTGCCAGCAGCTTAATACAGTCCCACTCCTACGAGCAGTACTTC. This translates into CASSLIQSHSYEQYF. This rearrangement joins TRBV11-2 to TRBJ2-7; D remains ambiguous. V was trimmed by 2 bases and J by 0 bases, leaving 11 bases between them. This CDR3 has 15 residues. Germline CDR1 SGHAT, CDR2 FQNNGV. The full variable domain, completed using reference TRBV11-2 and TRBJ2-7, is EAGVAQSPRYKIIEKRQSVAFWCNPISGHATLYWYQQILGQGPKLLIQFQNNGVVDDSQLPKDRFSAERLKGVDSTLKIQPAKLEDSAVYLCASSLIQSHSYEQYFGPGTRLTVT.

The sample holds one count of this clone. The chain uses TRBV2 and TRBJ2-7, with TRBD2 as a possible D gene (5 bases). With 5 bases removed from V and 3 bases from J, the gap between germline ends came to 29 bases. Looked up from germline, CDR1 is SNHLY and CDR2 is FYNNEI. CDR3 size: 19 residues. This CDR3 reads CASSSPDSRGAVPLYEQYF. Written as DNA, the CDR3 is TGTGCCAGCAGTTCCCCGGACTCAAGAGGAGCGGTTCCCCTCTACGAGCAGTACTTC. The full variable domain, with the rest looked up from reference TRBV2 and TRBJ2-7, is EPEVTQTPSHQVTQMGQEVILRCVPISNHLYFYWYRQILGQKVEFLVSFYNNEISEKSEIFDDQFSVERPDGSNFTLKIRSTKLEDSAMYFCASSSPDSRGAVPLYEQYFGPGTRLTVT.

The chain has TRBV7-7 and TRBJ2-7, with D possibly called TRBD1 or TRBD2 (5 bases each). V was shortened by 5 bases and J by 2 bases, with 19 bases between the two germline ends. The CDR3 sequence is 16 residues long. Germline-derived CDR1 and CDR2 are SSHAT and FNYEAQ (reference sequence). The CDR3 reads CASSPAASRGPYEQYF. The CDR3 coding sequence is TGTGCCAGCAGCCCAGCAGCTTCGAGGGGACCCTACGAGCAGTACTTC.

The V gene is TRBV13, the J gene TRBJ2-2, with D possibly TRBD1 on 6 matching bases. The CDR3 runs 15 residues. Germline CDR1 reads PRHDT; CDR2 reads FYEKMQ (reference sequence). The ends were cut back, 6 bases at V and 4 bases at J, with 15 bases in the middle. The CDR3 DNA sequence: TGTGCCAGCAGGGGACAAGGAGGAGGCACCGGGGAGCTGTTTTTT. It specifies CASRGQGGGTGELFF.

Here the CDR3 DNA reads TGTGCCAGCAGCTTGGACCCCGGGAGCGGTGAGACCCAGTACTTC. This translates into CASSLDPGSGETQYF. The gene calls are TRBV5-4 and TRBJ2-5, with D maybe TRBD2 (6 bases). The V and J ends lost 0 bases and 5 bases respectively, with 14 bases between them. This CDR3 spans 15 amino acids. Germline V gene sequence: CDR1 SGHNT, CDR2 YYREEE (reference sequence).